This T cell receptor (beta chain) was found in a study of response to subunit inactivated influenza vaccine. This clonotype was detected many times. Its target is unknown. TCRdb reprocessed the RT-PCR reads via MiXCR and lists one record per CDR3 protein. The table has about 160,000 distinct CDR3 sequences, about 10% seen once. Study observations and caveats: The authors suggested that every seasonal influenza vaccination recruits few new T cells.

With 6 bases removed from V and 4 bases from J, the gap between germline ends came to 20 bases. The CDR3 covers 16 residues. Looked up from germline, CDR1 is SEHNR and CDR2 is FQNEAQ (reference sequence). This chain uses TRBV7-9 with TRBJ2-3; tentatively, D is TRBD1 (5 bases). The sample consisted of CD8+ T cells sorted from PBMCs, taken less than 30 months after vaccination. This TCR came from a man aged 50-75 years who received an inactivated influenza vaccine. The CDR3 loop is CASSRPFRDPADTQYF. The CDR3 nucleotides read TGTGCCAGCAGTCGCCCCTTCAGGGATCCGGCAGATACGCAGTATTTT.